The 25 T cell receptor beta chains below all came from one sample that was sequenced in a study of OX40 agonist ivuxolimab in advanced cancers. The library came from the immunoSEQ multiplex PCR assay. In its TCRdb copy, this immuneACCESS table keeps in-frame sequences only and misses some clones. Where compared with another copy, unresolved V genes explain less than half of these, and the others have no known cause. This sample has roughly 77,000 clones in its table, and 81% of those were observed once. The ten largest account for about 4.9% of the sample. Sequences were derived from CD4+ or CD8+ T cells sorted from blood, sampled in a trial of the OX40 agonist ivuxolimab. These receptors came from an adult with an advanced solid tumor such as melanoma, head and neck, liver or kidney cancer.

The chain recombines TRBV19 with TRBJ1-5, with D uncertain. The V gene's germline CDR1 is LNHDA and CDR2 SQIVND (reference sequence). Trimming left V 7 bases short and J 0 bases short, with 10 bases between. This CDR3 comprises 14 residues. The chain's CDR3 is CASTAGYSNQPQHF. The CDR3 DNA reads TGTGCCAGTACGGCGGGGTATAGCAATCAGCCCCAGCATTTT.

This chain connects TRBV5-4 to TRBJ2-3, with D unresolved. This CDR3 has 15 amino acids. The V and J ends lost 0 bases and 0 bases respectively, with 8 bases between them. The germline gives CDR1 SGHNT, CDR2 YYREEE (reference sequence). CDR3 bases: TGTGCCAGCAGCTTGGCCGTGGGGAGCACAGATACGCAGTATTTT. It translates to CASSLAVGSTDTQYF.

The chain couples TRBV7-2 to TRBJ2-7, with no clear D. This CDR3 region has 13 residues. The V gene lost 4 bases and the J gene lost 1 base, with 8 bases spanning the gap. Germline V gene sequence: CDR1 SGHTA, CDR2 FQGNSA. CDR3 DNA: TGTGCCAGCAGCTCTCAGGATTCCTACGAGCAGTACTTC. Encoded protein: CASSSQDSYEQYF.

The chain couples TRBV5-1 to TRBJ1-5; D not resolved. The CDR3 spans 15 residues. V shed 4 bases and J shed 1 base, with 12 bases lying between them. Germline CDR1 and CDR2: SGHRS and YFSETQ. The CDR3: CASSLSPGSNQPQHF. CDR3 in DNA: TGCGCCAGCAGCCTTTCCCCCGGCAGCAATCAGCCCCAGCATTTT.

V is TRBV6-5 and J is TRBJ1-1; D is uncertain. CDR1 and CDR2 from the germline V gene are MNHEY and SVGAGI. Deletions cut 2 bases from V and 5 bases from J, with 15 bases between. This CDR3 comprises 15 residues. CDR3 bases: TGTGCCAGCAGTTACGTGGGTACGTTCGGGACTGAAGCTTTCTTT. It yields the protein CASSYVGTFGTEAFF.

CDR3 protein: CAISESNSPNTEAFF. CDR3 sequence (DNA): TGTGCCATCAGTGAGTCGAACAGCCCGAACACTGAAGCTTTCTTT. The chain employs TRBV10-3 and TRBJ1-1, with D unclear. V lost 0 bases, J lost 1 base, and 9 bases lay in between. The CDR3 is 15 residues long. Germline CDR1 and CDR2: ENHRY and SYGVKD.

Concerning this clone: Other DNA sequences from this sample encode an identical CDR3 as well. V and J are TRBV19 and TRBJ1-6; D remains ambiguous. Trimming shortened V by 1 base and J by 10 bases, and 11 bases separated the two germline ends. The germline gives CDR1 LNHDA, CDR2 SQIVND (reference sequence). The CDR3 runs to 14 residues. The CDR3 bases are TGTGCCAGTAGTATAGTGGATTCGGACTCACCCCTCCACTTT. Translated: CASSIVDSDSPLHF.

The chain carries TRBV7-2 and TRBJ2-7; D call uncertain. Looked up from germline, CDR1 is SGHTA and CDR2 is FQGNSA. The CDR3 is 15 amino acids. The ends were cut back, 1 base at V and 2 bases at J, with 12 bases in the middle. The DNA for the CDR3 is TGTGCCAGCAGCTTAGTTGCGACACCAACCTACGAGCAGTACTTC. Protein product: CASSLVATPTYEQYF.

The V gene is TRBV5-6, the J gene TRBJ2-1; 10 positions agree with TRBD2. Per the germline V gene, CDR1 is SGHDT and CDR2 is YYEEEE. The CDR3 has 16 amino acids. The V gene end was trimmed by 2 bases and the J gene end by 1 base; junction bases not matched to a gene: 3. DNA for the CDR3: TGTGCCAGCAGCTTACTAGCGGGGTATTCCTACAATGAGCAGTTCTTC. Amino acids: CASSLLAGYSYNEQFF.

Worth noting for this clone: Sequence at one end of the junction differs from germline and may be a read error. This sequence joins TRBV5-1 and TRBJ2-3; D gene unclear. The germline V gene has CDR1 SGHRS and CDR2 YFSETQ. This CDR3 has 11 residues. In DNA form, the CDR3 reads TGCGCCAACAGCTCTGAATATACGCAGTATTTT. It is translated as CANSSEYTQYF.

This chain joins TRBV7-9 and TRBJ2-3; 12 nucleotides agree with TRBD2. CDR3 length: 14 amino acids. With 10 bases clipped from V and 1 base from J, the junction kept 3 bases outside the gene matches. Germline loops: CDR1 SEHNR, CDR2 FQNEAQ (reference sequence). CDR3 in DNA: TGTGCCACCAGGACTAGCGGGGGCACAGATACGCAGTATTTT. It yields the protein CATRTSGGTDTQYF.

This clone was detected once. V is TRBV7-9 and J is TRBJ2-3; 10 bases map to TRBD2. There are 16 residues in the CDR3. Germline trimming cut 2 bases from V and 5 bases from J; bases unmatched to any gene: 7. The germline V gene has CDR1 SEHNR and CDR2 FQNEAQ (reference sequence). The CDR3, as DNA: TGTGCCAGCAGCTTAAGCCTAGCGGGAGTGGTAGATACGCAGTATTTT. Translated, it gives CASSLSLAGVVDTQYF.

With regard to this clone: One end of the junction fails to match germline, which may point to a read error. This chain connects TRBV5-1 to TRBJ2-1; tentatively, D is TRBD2 (6 bases). This CDR3 is built from 14 residues. In germline, CDR1 is SGHRS, CDR2 YFSETQ. As DNA, the CDR3 is TGCGCCGGCAGCGCGGGACCCGACTACAATGAGCAGTTCTTC. Protein: CAGSAGPDYNEQFF.

The chain is built from TRBV19 and TRBJ2-1; D call uncertain. The CDR3 covers 14 residues. Germline V gene sequence: CDR1 LNHDA, CDR2 SQIVND (reference sequence). V shed 6 bases and J shed 0 bases, with 9 bases lying between them. The CDR3 DNA reads TGTGCCAGTAGAACCACCAGCTCCTACAATGAGCAGTTCTTC. It translates to CASRTTSSYNEQFF.

The chain recombines TRBV28 with TRBJ1-2; 7 bases line up with TRBD1. The CDR3 runs to 15 residues. Unmatched junction bases numbered 10, after V lost 4 bases and J lost 5 bases. Germline V gene data show CDR1 as MDHEN and CDR2 as SYDVKM. The CDR3 is CASSSQKGGWYGYTF. For the CDR3, the DNA is TGTGCCAGCAGTTCTCAGAAAGGGGGCTGGTATGGCTACACCTTC.

The V call is TRBV7-9, the J call TRBJ2-7, with D possibly matching TRBD2 (5 bases). V was cut by 3 bases and J by 2 bases, with 23 bases left in between. The CDR3 spans 18 residues. The germline V gene encodes CDR1 SEHNR and CDR2 FQNEAQ (reference sequence). This chain's CDR3 is CASSFRRGPRTATYEQYF. The CDR3 nucleotides read TGTGCCAGCAGCTTTCGTCGGGGTCCCCGGACCGCGACCTACGAGCAGTACTTC.

The rearrangement links TRBV5-6 to TRBJ2-6; D ambiguous. CDR1 is SGHDT and CDR2 is YYEEEE in the germline V gene. CDR3 size: 15 residues. Trimming cost V 1 base and J 0 bases, with 5 bases left between them. CDR3 nucleotide sequence: TGTGCCAGCAGCTTGATGAACTCTGGGGCCAACGTCCTGACTTTC. This encodes CASSLMNSGANVLTF.

This chain links TRBV30 with TRBJ2-3; 7 bases are shared with TRBD2. The CDR3 is 13 amino acids. Germline lookup yields CDR1 GTSNPN and CDR2 SVGIG (reference sequence). V shed 7 bases, J shed 0 bases, and the junction held 4 bases outside the gene matches. CDR3 sequence: CALSGISTDTQYF. The CDR3 DNA reads as TGTGCCTTGAGCGGGATTAGCACAGATACGCAGTATTTT.

This clone was found a few times. The chain joins TRBV29-1 to TRBJ2-7; either TRBD1 or TRBD2 may supply D (5 bases each). This CDR3 has 13 residues. The ends were cut back, 1 base at V and 7 bases at J, with 14 bases in the middle. In germline, CDR1 is SQVTM, CDR2 ANQGSEA. CDR3 residues: CSVEVGRAGEQYF. The CDR3 nucleotides read TGCAGCGTTGAAGTAGGGCGGGCAGGGGAGCAGTACTTC.

The V call is TRBV10-3, the J call TRBJ2-1; 10 bases are shared with TRBD2. J lost 9 bases, V lost 8 bases, and 7 bases had no gene match. Germline V gene data show CDR1 as ENHRY and CDR2 as SYGVKD. The CDR3 sequence is 13 residues long. CDR3 in DNA: TGTGCCATCGAGGCTAGCGGGAGCTTTGAGCAGTTCTTC. Translation: CAIEASGSFEQFF.

The chain uses TRBV10-3 and TRBJ1-1; the match to TRBD1 covers 10 bases. Trimming cost V 4 bases and J 11 bases; bases outside gene matches: 10. Germline V gene data show CDR1 as ENHRY and CDR2 as SYGVKD. The CDR3 covers 14 residues. In DNA form, the CDR3 reads TGTGCCATCAGTGTAGGGCCCGACAGGGGGCAGGCTTTCTTT. This gives the protein CAISVGPDRGQAFF.

As to this clone: At one end the junction does not follow the germline gene, possibly because of a read error. The J gene is TRBJ2-7, the V gene TRBV5-3; D is possibly TRBD2 (6 bases). TRBV5-3 is an ORF; its function is uncertain. This CDR3 is built from 13 residues. CDR3 region: CASSFFGGPEQYF. Written as DNA, the CDR3 is TGTGCCAGCAGCTTCTTCGGAGGGCCCGAGCAGTACTTC.

V is TRBV5-6 and J is TRBJ1-1; no definite D call. V was pared by 0 bases and J by 8 bases, with 8 bases between. The CDR3 spans 12 residues. Germline CDR1 is SGHDT and CDR2 is YYEEEE. This CDR3 reads CASSLAADEAFF. DNA for the CDR3: TGTGCCAGCAGCTTGGCGGCCGACGAAGCTTTCTTT.

The V call is TRBV14, the J call TRBJ2-1; 8 bases align to TRBD1. CDR3 size: 15 residues. Trimming removed 5 bases from V and 2 bases from J; junction bases left unmatched: 5. Germline V gene data show CDR1 as SGHDN and CDR2 as FVKESK. Written as DNA, the CDR3 is TGTGCCAGCAGCGATCAGGGGGCTCCCTACAATGAGCAGTTCTTC. Protein sequence: CASSDQGAPYNEQFF.

The V call is TRBV10-3, the J call TRBJ2-2; perhaps TRBD1 as D (5 bases). Trimming shortened V by 0 bases and J by 4 bases, and 18 bases separated the two germline ends. CDR1 and CDR2 (germline): ENHRY, SYGVKD. There are 18 residues in the CDR3. CDR3 coding DNA: TGTGCCATCAGTGAGTCGACTCCGTTGGGGCTGACCACCGGGGAGCTGTTTTTT. It translates to CAISESTPLGLTTGELFF.